This is a list of T cell receptor beta chains from one sample in a study of T cell repertoires in cytomegalovirus infection. These TCRs' antigens remain unknown. TCRdb passed the reads through MiXCR, listing each CDR3 protein once. The sample lists 650,000 to 900,000 distinct CDR3 sequences, 25% to 30% occurring once. The specimen comprised cultured CD8+ T cells from PBMCs, sampled from culture after CMV antigen stimulation. All receptors come from a human donor in good health (CMV status not recorded). Some clones in this sample may be carry-over from other donors' samples. CDR3s include the opening cysteine and the closing phenylalanine or tryptophan. Fields, in order: V gene, J gene, CDR3 protein.

v_call: TRBV24-1; j_call: TRBJ1-5; cdr3_aa: CATSVGQRLYSNQPQHF
v_call: TRBV5-1; j_call: TRBJ1-2; cdr3_aa: CASSPWDSDYGYTF
v_call: TRBV6-5; j_call: TRBJ1-1; cdr3_aa: CASSQLAYSRTEAFF
v_call: TRBV4-2; j_call: TRBJ2-3; cdr3_aa: CASSQDHPPDTQYF
v_call: TRBV6-1; j_call: TRBJ2-7; cdr3_aa: CASSEARRGSYSEQYF
v_call: TRBV15; j_call: TRBJ1-4; cdr3_aa: CATSRLTTNEKLFF
v_call: TRBV7-9; j_call: TRBJ2-5; cdr3_aa: CASSHSGLTETQYF
v_call: TRBV7-2; j_call: TRBJ2-7; cdr3_aa: CASASGGPYEQYF
v_call: TRBV7-2; j_call: TRBJ2-1; cdr3_aa: CAIEQGHEQFF
v_call: TRBV10-3; j_call: TRBJ1-5; cdr3_aa: CAISQGDSNQPQHF
v_call: TRBV2; j_call: TRBJ1-5; cdr3_aa: CASSELGTRISNQPQHF
v_call: TRBV7-9; j_call: TRBJ2-7; cdr3_aa: CASTEEGTISYEQYF
v_call: TRBV5-4; j_call: TRBJ1-1; cdr3_aa: CASSWTGNPNTEAFF
v_call: TRBV7-9; j_call: TRBJ1-4; cdr3_aa: CASSSLTGREDNEKLFF
v_call: TRBV5-1; j_call: TRBJ2-1; cdr3_aa: CASSLADYYNEQFF
v_call: TRBV10-3; j_call: TRBJ1-1; cdr3_aa: CAISESPATGQGPEALF
v_call: TRBV3-1; j_call: TRBJ2-2; cdr3_aa: CASSLYGDFELFF
v_call: TRBV7-2; j_call: TRBJ1-2; cdr3_aa: CASSLPGDVFYGYTF
v_call: TRBV4-2; j_call: TRBJ2-3; cdr3_aa: CASSQRTSNTDTQYF
v_call: TRBV19; j_call: TRBJ1-2; cdr3_aa: CASRPPDRPPNYGYTF
v_call: TRBV6-6; j_call: TRBJ1-3; cdr3_aa: CASSLGPRPGNTIYF
v_call: TRBV4-3; j_call: TRBJ1-1; cdr3_aa: CASSQERTASWTEAFF
v_call: TRBV7-4; j_call: TRBJ1-4; cdr3_aa: CASSPTGVIKEKLFF
v_call: TRBV4-2; j_call: TRBJ2-5; cdr3_aa: CASSYTSGVEETQYF
v_call: TRBV15; j_call: TRBJ2-3; cdr3_aa: CATSRDGGGRYTDTQYF
v_call: TRBV29-1; j_call: TRBJ2-7; cdr3_aa: CSVGTGEQYF
v_call: TRBV20-1; j_call: TRBJ1-5; cdr3_aa: CSARNLIPGINQPQHF
v_call: TRBV6-6; j_call: TRBJ1-1; cdr3_aa: CASSGWGRGTEAFF
v_call: TRBV3-1; j_call: TRBJ2-2; cdr3_aa: CASSQEGPTNTGELFF
v_call: TRBV7-9; j_call: TRBJ1-5; cdr3_aa: CASSLAGELNQPQHF
v_call: TRBV24-1; j_call: TRBJ2-1; cdr3_aa: CATSDRTGRVNEQFF
v_call: TRBV9; j_call: TRBJ2-6; cdr3_aa: CASSVTVLFEGANVLTF
v_call: TRBV20-1; j_call: TRBJ1-5; cdr3_aa: CSARPGSNQPQHF
v_call: TRBV27; j_call: TRBJ2-2; cdr3_aa: CASSSQDRLNTGELFF
v_call: TRBV19; j_call: TRBJ2-1; cdr3_aa: CASSLDNEQFF
v_call: TRBV12-3/TRBV12-4; j_call: TRBJ2-6; cdr3_aa: CASRGKGFPGANVLTF
v_call: TRBV7-2; j_call: TRBJ2-7; cdr3_aa: CASSLYEGGRMEEQYF
v_call: TRBV27; j_call: TRBJ2-1; cdr3_aa: CASSLSRRGVSSYNEQFF
v_call: TRBV19; j_call: TRBJ2-5; cdr3_aa: CASSRIWGSKETQYF
v_call: TRBV27; j_call: TRBJ2-3; cdr3_aa: CASSGLAGGYTDTQYF
v_call: TRBV29-1; j_call: TRBJ2-7; cdr3_aa: CSFDGNSIPYEQYF